This T cell receptor (beta chain) was sequenced in a study of blood T cell repertoires in COVID-19. V shed 6 bases, J shed 2 bases, and the junction held 8 bases outside the gene matches. The CDR3 length is 14 residues. Germline V lookup: CDR1 SQVTM, CDR2 ANQGSEA. Cohort allocation depended upon clinical history that participants reported. Authors' analysis steps: Amplification of reference gene primers provided the estimated nucleated cell counts. The data were produced by immunoSEQ multiplex PCR, yet TCRdb's version contains in-frame clones alone and is incomplete. The D gene and trimming were derived from the DNA, and the V and J assignments and clone size from that table. The sample lists about 180,000 clones; roughly 82% were seen once.

The clonotype originates from a woman in her 30s who had recovered from COVID-19. V and J are TRBV29-1 and TRBJ2-7; the match to TRBD1 covers 9 bases. Sequencing was done on a sample of PBMCs or T cells enriched from blood (not recorded which). In DNA, the CDR3 is TGCAGCGTATCCCTCCGGGACAGGGCCTACGAGCAGTACTTC. It codes for CSVSLRDRAYEQYF.